A selection of T cell receptor beta chains follows, all from one sample in a study of neurological immune-mediated disorders. TCRdb analysed the 5' RACE reads with MiXCR anew, one entry per CDR3 protein. Among more than 15,000 distinct CDR3 sequences listed, around 11% were seen once. Input material: CD8+ T cells from blood. Receptors originate from a woman between 50 and 59 years old in good health. Both conserved end residues are part of each CDR3. The D gene is left open where the match is weak. For some rows the clone size is stated as once, few or many, or as a class when expanded; others skip it.

size | J | D | V | DNA | CDR3
many | TRBJ2-1 | - | TRBV29-1 | TGCAGCGCCATGGGGGCGTTTGGCCACCCCTACAATGAGCAGTTCTTC | CSAMGAFGHPYNEQFF
many | TRBJ2-7 | TRBD1 | TRBV20-1 | TGCAGTGCTACCCATCCCACAGGGGCGGCCTACGAGCAGTACTTC | CSATHPTGAAYEQYF
many | TRBJ2-1 | - | TRBV5-1 | TGCGCCAGCAGCGACGGGAAAATATACAATGAGCAGTTCTTC | CASSDGKIYNEQFF
- | TRBJ2-2 | - | TRBV9 | TGTGCCAGCAGCCACCCGGACACCGGGGAGCTGTTTTTT | CASSHPDTGELFF
many | TRBJ1-2 | - | TRBV10-2 | TGCGCCAGTCTCAGATCAACAGGGCTTGGCTACACCTTC | CASLRSTGLGYTF
many | TRBJ2-7 | TRBD1 | TRBV12-3/TRBV12-4 | TGTGCCAGCAGCTCACCGGGACAGGGATTCTACGAGCAGTACTTC | CASSSPGQGFYEQYF
medium-sized | TRBJ2-4 | - | TRBV5-6 | TGTGCCAGCAGCTTGGCTACAGCCAAAAACATTCAGTACTTC | CASSLATAKNIQYF
many | TRBJ1-1 | - | TRBV7-2 | TGTGCCAGCAGCTATCAGGACCCTAGCACTGAAGCTTTCTTT | CASSYQDPSTEAFF
- | TRBJ2-3 | - | TRBV6-5 | TGTGCCAGCAGCCCCAGGGGGGAGTTCACAGATACGCAGTATTTT | CASSPRGEFTDTQYF
many | TRBJ1-1 | TRBD1 | TRBV14 | TGTGCCAGCAGACTCGGGACAGGAGGTACTGAAGCTTTCTTT | CASRLGTGGTEAFF
many | TRBJ2-1 | - | TRBV5-6 | TGTGCCAGCGACGGGGGAGCGGAGCAGTTCTTC | CASDGGAEQFF
- | TRBJ1-1 | - | TRBV19 | TGTGCCAGTACTATGAACACTGAAGCTTTCTTT | CASTMNTEAFF
many | TRBJ2-1 | - | TRBV4-2 | TGTGCCAGCAGCCAAGATTCCCCGTTTGGGGAAATAATTGAGCAGTTCTTC | CASSQDSPFGEIIEQFF
- | TRBJ2-3 | TRBD2 | TRBV14 | TGTGCCAGCAGCCAAGGAAGGACTAGCGGAACAGATACGCAGTATTTT | CASSQGRTSGTDTQYF
many | TRBJ2-7 | - | TRBV5-1 | TGCGCCAGCAGCTTGGCCGAGTCCTACGAGCAGTACTTC | CASSLAESYEQYF
many | TRBJ2-1 | - | TRBV5-1 | TGCGCCAGCAGCTTGGCGCTTGATGAGCAGTTCTTC | CASSLALDEQFF
many | TRBJ1-1 | - | TRBV20-1 | TGCAGTGCTAGCGGCGGGGACACTGAAGCTTTCTTT | CSASGGDTEAFF
- | TRBJ2-1 | TRBD1 | TRBV5-6 | TGTGCCAGCAGCGAACAGGGGCCGCGTGAGTTCTTC | CASSEQGPREFF
many | TRBJ1-5 | TRBD1 | TRBV6-6 | TGTGCCAGCAGGACCGACAGGGGCAATCAGCCCCAGCATTTT | CASRTDRGNQPQHF
many | TRBJ2-7 | - | TRBV11-2 | TGTGCCAGCAGCCCCTCCGGGCCTCCCTACGAGCAGTACTTC | CASSPSGPPYEQYF
many | TRBJ1-1 | - | TRBV29-1 | TGCAGCGTCGTTCGCCCGGCCACTGAAGCTTTCTTT | CSVVRPATEAFF
many | TRBJ1-2 | - | TRBV18 | TGTGCCAGCTCACCCGCCGGAATGGCGACTAACTATGGCTACACCTTC | CASSPAGMATNYGYTF
many | TRBJ1-5 | TRBD1 | TRBV7-3 | TGTGCCAGCAGCGGGGGGACAGGGGGCGACCAGCCCCAGCATTTT | CASSGGTGGDQPQHF
many | TRBJ1-1 | - | TRBV12-3/TRBV12-4 | TGTGCCAGCAGTTTACGACAGAAAAACACTGAAGCTTTCTTT | CASSLRQKNTEAFF
many | TRBJ2-7 | TRBD2 | TRBV5-1 | TGCGCCAGCAGCCACGGGCGGGAGGGCCTCGAGCAGTACTTC | CASSHGREGLEQYF
- | TRBJ2-7 | TRBD2 | TRBV6-2/TRBV6-3 | TGTGCCAGCAGTTACTCGGCGGGAGCTTACGAGCAGTACTTC | CASSYSAGAYEQYF
many | TRBJ2-1 | - | TRBV11-2 | TGTGCCAGCAGCCCCGGTCTCTACAATGAGCAGTTCTTC | CASSPGLYNEQFF
many | TRBJ2-7 | TRBD1 | TRBV20-1 | TGCAGTGCTAAGTCTCGGGACAGGGCTTACGAGCAGTACTTC | CSAKSRDRAYEQYF
many | TRBJ2-1 | TRBD2 | TRBV2 | TGTGCCAGCAGTGAATCTAGCGGGGGGGCAGGTGAGCAGTTCTTC | CASSESSGGAGEQFF
many | TRBJ1-4 | - | TRBV27 | TGTGCCAGCAGTTTAGGAACCGCGGGTTCAAAACTGTTTTTT | CASSLGTAGSKLFF
many | TRBJ2-3 | - | TRBV18 | TGTGCCAGCTCACCAGTAGGAGGACAGACAACAGATACGCAGTATTTT | CASSPVGGQTTDTQYF
many | TRBJ2-1 | TRBD2 | TRBV7-2 | TGTGCCAGCAGCTTAACTAGCGGGGGATACTCCTACAATGAGCAGTTCTTC | CASSLTSGGYSYNEQFF
- | TRBJ2-7 | - | TRBV20-1 | TGCAGTGCCAGCGGCGACTTGTACGAGCAGTACTTC | CSASGDLYEQYF
- | TRBJ1-2 | - | TRBV4-3 | TGCGCCAGCAGCCAAGAAGGGGGCTACACCTTC | CASSQEGGYTF
many | TRBJ2-7 | - | TRBV6-6 | TGTGCCAGCAGTTACTCCGGGACACAATCCTACGAGCAGTACTTC | CASSYSGTQSYEQYF
many | TRBJ2-5 | - | TRBV28 | TGTGCCAGCAGTTTGACATTCCAAGAGACCCAGTACTTC | CASSLTFQETQYF
many | TRBJ2-1 | - | TRBV4-3 | TGCGCCAGCAGCCAAGATTTGATGCCAGCCTGTCTGTTCTTC | CASSQDLMPACLFF
many | TRBJ2-2 | - | TRBV11-3 | TGTGCCAGCAGCCCATATTCCGGACCCGCGAACACCGGGGAGCTGTTTTTT | CASSPYSGPANTGELFF
many | TRBJ1-1 | TRBD1 | TRBV5-1 | TGCGCCAGCAGCTGGACAGGCCCCCCGAACACTGAAGCTTTCTTT | CASSWTGPPNTEAFF
- | TRBJ2-7 | - | TRBV30 | TGTGCCTGGAGTGTAGGACAGCTATACGAGCAGTACTTC | CAWSVGQLYEQYF
- | TRBJ2-1 | - | TRBV4-1 | TGCGCCAGCAGCCAAGTTCACTCCGACAATGAGCAGTTCTTC | CASSQVHSDNEQFF
many | TRBJ2-3 | - | TRBV9 | TGTGCCAGCAGCGTAGGTGGGACCCTGAACACAGATACGCAGTATTTT | CASSVGGTLNTDTQYF